This entry lists 29 T cell receptor beta chains sequenced from one sample in a study of regulatory dendritic cells for organ transplantation. Repertoires were generated with immunoSEQ multiplex PCR, while TCRdb's copy carries only in-frame clones and drops some. The repertoire has fewer than 40,000 clones, about 88% of them found once; the top ten carry over 0.05%. Sequencing used naive CD4+ T cells from blood. The subset denotes: CD45RA+ naive T cells. The receptors originated from a human donor in good health.

The V and J genes are TRBV6-5 and TRBJ2-5; TRBD2 aligns across 8 bases. V shed 6 bases and J 3 bases; nucleotides not matched to a gene: 9. The CDR3 contains 15 residues. The germline V gene has CDR1 MNHEY and CDR2 SVGAGI. The CDR3 nucleotides read TGTGCCAGCAGGCTTCCGGGGGGGCCAAAAGAGACCCAGTACTTC. It codes for CASRLPGGPKETQYF.

The chain joins TRBV28 to TRBJ2-1, with a tentative D call TRBD2 (5 bases). V was cut by 2 bases and J by 5 bases, with 16 bases left in between. The CDR3 sequence is 16 residues long. Germline CDR1 is MDHEN and CDR2 is SYDVKM. CDR3 region: CASSLRGLISDNEQFF. The CDR3 nucleotides read TGTGCCAGCAGTTTAAGAGGGCTAATATCAGACAATGAGCAGTTCTTC.

The J gene is TRBJ1-2, the V gene TRBV6-6; 7 bases are a match to TRBD1. The germline V gene encodes CDR1 MNHNY and CDR2 SVGAGI (reference sequence). There are 15 residues in the CDR3. The V and J ends lost 5 bases and 0 bases, in that order; junction bases with no gene match: 6. This CDR3 reads CASSRRQGSNYGYTF. CDR3 DNA: TGTGCCAGCAGTAGGCGACAGGGCTCTAACTATGGCTACACCTTC.

The rearrangement links TRBV6-5 to TRBJ2-3, with D possibly matching TRBD1 (5 bases). V was shortened by 4 bases and J by 2 bases, with 10 bases between the two germline ends. The V gene's germline CDR1 is MNHEY and CDR2 SVGAGI. The CDR3 is 14 amino acids. The CDR3 reads CASSLGHLTDTQYF. CDR3 nucleotides: TGTGCCAGCAGTTTAGGACATCTCACAGATACGCAGTATTTT.

This chain uses TRBV28 with TRBJ1-5; D gene ambiguous. The V gene lost 4 bases and the J gene lost 3 bases, with 4 bases spanning the gap. CDR3 length equals 12 residues. CDR1 is MDHEN, CDR2 SYDVKM, per germline. CDR3 sequence: CASSSANQPQHF. CDR3 in DNA: TGTGCCAGCAGTTCAGCCAATCAGCCCCAGCATTTT.

The DNA for the CDR3 is TGTGCCAGCAGTAGACTAGCACCCTACAATGAGCAGTTCTTC. It translates to CASSRLAPYNEQFF. This chain links TRBV6-5 with TRBJ2-1; 7 bases line up with TRBD2. Per the germline V gene, CDR1 is MNHEY and CDR2 is SVGAGI. The V segment lost 5 bases and the J segment 2 bases; nucleotides outside the gene matches: 3. The CDR3 sequence is 14 residues long.

The chain uses TRBV28 and TRBJ2-7; perhaps TRBD2 as D (7 bases). The CDR3 spans 14 residues. The germline V gene has CDR1 MDHEN and CDR2 SYDVKM. V lost 6 bases and J 2 bases, leaving 14 bases between the germline ends. CDR3 amino acids: CASRRTGGPYEQYF. Written as DNA, the CDR3 is TGTGCCAGCAGGCGTACCGGGGGGCCCTACGAGCAGTACTTC.

The chain combines TRBV6-5 with TRBJ2-1, with 10 bases aligning to TRBD1. This CDR3 spans 15 amino acids. Per the germline V gene, CDR1 is MNHEY and CDR2 is SVGAGI. J was trimmed by 7 bases and V by 5 bases; bases with no gene match: 8. The CDR3 here is CASSPDRGRENEQFF. Here the CDR3 DNA reads TGTGCCAGCAGTCCTGACAGGGGGCGCGAGAATGAGCAGTTCTTC.

The V call is TRBV7-9, the J call TRBJ2-3; D might be TRBD1 (5 bases). Trimming left V 5 bases short and J 6 bases short, with 15 bases between. CDR3 length: 14 residues. Per germline, CDR1 SEHNR and CDR2 FQNEAQ (reference sequence). Here the CDR3 reads CASSAGFVGDTQYF. The CDR3 DNA follows: TGTGCCAGCAGCGCAGGGTTTGTCGGGGATACGCAGTATTTT.

The sample holds a few counts of this clone. This chain links TRBV7-9 with TRBJ1-1; D call uncertain. Trimming took 5 bases from V and 8 from J, leaving 12 bases between them. The germline gives CDR1 SEHNR, CDR2 FQNEAQ (reference sequence). The CDR3 is 12 amino acids. The CDR3 DNA is TGTGCCAGCAGCCTGGAGGCCCACGAAGCTTTCTTT. Translation: CASSLEAHEAFF.

The sample holds a few counts of this clone. The chain combines TRBV5-1 with TRBJ1-5; D perhaps matches TRBD1 (6 bases). The germline V and J ends were trimmed by 4 bases and 5 bases, with 13 bases remaining between them. The germline V gene has CDR1 SGHRS and CDR2 YFSETQ. The CDR3 length is 14 residues. This chain's CDR3 is CASSVGGRDQPQHF. CDR3 coding DNA: TGCGCCAGCAGCGTTGGGGGCAGGGATCAGCCCCAGCATTTT.

The V and J genes are TRBV6-6 and TRBJ1-6; tentative D call: TRBD1 (5 bases). V dropped 7 bases and J dropped 7 bases, with 11 bases sitting between them. The CDR3 is 13 amino acids. Per the germline V gene, CDR1 is MNHNY and CDR2 is SVGAGI (reference sequence). CDR3 sequence (DNA): TGTGCCAGCACCGTCCGGACAAATTCACCCCTCCACTTT. This codes for CASTVRTNSPLHF.

This clone has just one count. The chain carries TRBV28 and TRBJ2-3; 7 bases align to TRBD2. The junction had 10 bases not matched to a gene; V was cut back by 6 bases and J by 4 bases. The germline gives CDR1 MDHEN, CDR2 SYDVKM. The CDR3 is made up of 15 amino acids. CDR3: CASSPPGGRSDTQYF. The CDR3 DNA reads as TGTGCCAGCAGCCCCCCCGGCGGGAGATCAGATACGCAGTATTTT.

The V gene is TRBV4-3, the J gene TRBJ1-2; D ambiguous. This CDR3 comprises 14 residues. Germline V gene lookup returns CDR1 LGHNA and CDR2 YSLEER. V was shortened by 0 bases and J by 4 bases, with 9 bases between the two germline ends. This CDR3 reads CASSQESRAYGYTF. For the CDR3, the DNA is TGCGCCAGCAGCCAAGAAAGCAGAGCCTATGGCTACACCTTC.

V and J are TRBV5-1 and TRBJ2-5; 12 bases align to TRBD2. The CDR3 runs to 17 residues. From germline, CDR1 is SGHRS and CDR2 YFSETQ. With 0 bases clipped from V and 5 bases from J, the junction kept 8 bases outside the gene matches. This chain's CDR3 is CASSLAALAGGRETQYF. DNA for the CDR3: TGCGCCAGCAGCTTGGCGGCCCTAGCGGGAGGGCGGGAGACCCAGTACTTC.

This sequence joins TRBV19 and TRBJ1-2, with D perhaps matching TRBD1 (5 bases). Germline V gene data show CDR1 as LNHDA and CDR2 as SQIVND (reference sequence). CDR3 length: 14 residues. V was clipped by 10 bases and J by 6 bases, with 21 bases between them. The CDR3 is CATRPEGRNDGYTF. The CDR3, as DNA: TGTGCCACCAGGCCGGAGGGGCGGAACGATGGCTACACCTTC.

V usage is TRBV4-2 and J usage is TRBJ1-6, with D unresolved. The CDR3 is 13 residues long. Germline V lookup: CDR1 LGHNA, CDR2 YNFKEQ. V dropped 2 bases and J dropped 15 bases, with 14 bases sitting between them. CDR3 nucleotide sequence: TGTGCCAGCAGCCAAATGGGGATTACGGGCCTCCACTTT. This codes for CASSQMGITGLHF.

The V call is TRBV7-2, the J call TRBJ2-1, with D possibly TRBD2 on 7 matching bases. The CDR3 extends over 15 amino acids. Trimming stripped 1 base from V and 2 bases from J, with 9 bases between. The germline V gene encodes CDR1 SGHTA and CDR2 FQGNSA. CDR3: CASSLEGGAYNEQFF. The CDR3 region has the DNA TGTGCCAGCAGCTTAGAGGGGGGGGCCTACAATGAGCAGTTCTTC.

The J gene is TRBJ1-4, the V gene TRBV28; no definite D call. V was trimmed by 5 bases and J by 7 bases, leaving 14 bases between them. Germline V gene data show CDR1 as MDHEN and CDR2 as SYDVKM. This CDR3 has 14 amino acids. CDR3 protein: CASSPIDRAEKLFF. As DNA, the CDR3 is TGTGCCAGCAGTCCTATCGATCGAGCTGAAAAACTGTTTTTT.

The rearrangement uses TRBV30 and TRBJ2-2; D uncertain. There are 14 residues in the CDR3. V shed 0 bases and J shed 5 bases, with 10 bases lying between them. Germline assignment: CDR1 GTSNPN and CDR2 SVGIG (reference sequence). The CDR3 nucleotides are TGTGCCTGGAGTGTACTCAGGACGACCGGGGAGCTGTTTTTT. This codes for CAWSVLRTTGELFF.

This chain links TRBV6-5 with TRBJ1-2; 8 positions agree with TRBD1. The trim removed 6 bases at V and 5 bases at J, leaving 5 bases unmatched. The germline gives CDR1 MNHEY, CDR2 SVGAGI. The CDR3 contains 13 residues. Here the CDR3 reads CASSRGLGYGYTF. The CDR3 region has the DNA TGTGCCAGCAGCAGGGGGCTGGGTTATGGCTACACCTTC.

The rearrangement uses TRBV21-1 and TRBJ1-5; no DNA check was done on the table's D call, TRBD1. TRBV21-1 is termed a pseudogene. The CDR3 is made up of 16 amino acids. The CDR3 DNA is TGTGCCAGCAGAGGACCGGGACAGGCAAGGAATCAGCCCCAGCATTTT. It encodes CASRGPGQARNQPQHF.

This chain links TRBV6-1 with TRBJ1-6; 7 nucleotides line up with TRBD1. Germline trimming cut 4 bases from V and 0 bases from J; bases unmatched to any gene: 3. There are 16 residues in the CDR3. Germline V lookup: CDR1 MNHNS, CDR2 SASEGT. This CDR3 reads CASSARQGSYNSPLHF. CDR3 nucleotides: TGTGCCAGCAGTGCGCGACAGGGCTCCTATAATTCACCCCTCCACTTT.

The chain recombines TRBV5-4 with TRBJ2-7; TRBD1 aligns across 8 bases. The CDR3 runs 18 residues. Germline V gene lookup returns CDR1 SGHNT and CDR2 YYREEE (reference sequence). V lost 4 bases, J lost 3 bases, and 18 bases stayed unmatched. The CDR3 nucleotides are TGTGCCAGCAGCACAGGACAGGGCCTAGCCAGACGGGGCTACGAGCAGTACTTC. Residues: CASSTGQGLARRGYEQYF.

This chain connects TRBV5-1 to TRBJ2-5, with a possible D match to TRBD2 (6 bases). V gave up 3 bases and J gave up 5 bases, with 23 bases separating them. CDR3 length: 17 residues. Germline values: CDR1 SGHRS, CDR2 YFSETQ. The CDR3 is CASSSSQGTPRGETQYF. Written as DNA, the CDR3 is TGCGCCAGCAGCTCGTCCCAAGGGACTCCCAGAGGCGAGACCCAGTACTTC.

The V call is TRBV27, the J call TRBJ2-7; 8 nucleotides line up with TRBD2. Unmatched junction bases numbered 10, after V lost 2 bases and J lost 7 bases. The CDR3 spans 15 residues. In germline, CDR1 is MNHEY, CDR2 SMNVEV (reference sequence). CDR3 coding DNA: TGTGCCAGCAGTTTAAAAATAGCGGGGCCGGGGGAGCAGTACTTC. Translating it yields CASSLKIAGPGEQYF.

V is TRBV13 and J is TRBJ1-2; 8 positions match TRBD1. The CDR3 is 17 amino acids. J gave up 2 bases and V 4 bases, and 12 bases lay outside the gene matches. Germline lookup yields CDR1 PRHDT and CDR2 FYEKMQ (reference sequence). CDR3 residues: CASSSNYWTGTNYGYTF. CDR3 DNA sequence: TGTGCCAGCAGCTCAAACTACTGGACAGGGACAAACTATGGCTACACCTTC. The full variable domain, in which reference TRBV13 and TRBJ1-2 provide the parts outside the CDR3, is AAGVIQSPRHLIKEKRETATLKCYPIPRHDTVYWYQQGPGQDPQFLISFYEKMQSDKGSIPDRFSAQQFSDYHSELNMSSLELGDSALYFCASSSNYWTGTNYGYTFGSGTRLTVV.

The rearrangement joins TRBV11-1 to TRBJ1-4, with D possibly being TRBD1 (5 bases). The germline V gene encodes CDR1 SGHAT and CDR2 FQDESV (reference sequence). CDR3 size: 15 residues. Trimming pared 5 bases from V and 8 bases from J, leaving 18 bases between. In DNA form, the CDR3 reads TGTGCCAGCAGCCACGGACGGGGGTATGACGAAAAACTGTTTTTT. It specifies CASSHGRGYDEKLFF.

This chain joins TRBV25-1 and TRBJ2-3; TRBD1 is a possible D gene (5 bases). CDR1 and CDR2 from the germline V gene are MGHDK and SYGVNS. V lost 1 base, J lost 0 bases, and 8 bases lay in between. CDR3 length: 15 amino acids. Here the CDR3 reads CASSELGASTDTQYF. As DNA, the CDR3 is TGTGCCAGCAGTGAATTAGGGGCTAGCACAGATACGCAGTATTTT.